The present TCR beta chain was sequenced within a study of shared clonotypes between healthy human individuals. This CDR3 has 15 residues. V was trimmed by 1 base and J by 4 bases, leaving 12 bases between them. The germline gives CDR1 SGHAT, CDR2 FQNNGV. Division of CD4+ cells produced a CD45RA+ naive subset and a CD45RA-negative memory subset. The method was immunoSEQ multiplex PCR; TCRdb's version includes in-frame clones alone and lacks a portion of them. The sample lists more than 2,000,000 clones, 90% to 95% occurring once. This clone was observed a single time. Its antigen is as yet unknown. Study-wide results and caveats: Despite large depth, rarefaction showed incomplete sorted-subset sequencing.

The sequence was obtained from a man aged 18 to 29 in good health. The sample taken for sequencing was naive CD4+ T cells sorted from blood. Subset: CD45RA+ positively selected. The J gene is TRBJ2-3, the V gene TRBV11-2; TRBD2 might be the D (6 bases). DNA for the CDR3: TGTGCCAGCAGCTTAGTAGGAGGGTCTTCAGATACGCAGTATTTT. It is translated as CASSLVGGSSDTQYF.